The table lists the clone carrying this TCR beta chain with many counts. CDR3 length: 13 amino acids. Germline V gives CDR1 SGDLS, CDR2 YYNGEE. Trimming shortened V by 3 bases and J by 0 bases, and 6 bases separated the two germline ends. The record originates from a study of regulatory T cells in long-lasting Graves disease. Study-wide context: Antithyroid drug exposure in newly diagnosed Graves' patients had lasted under 3 months.

Assembly of TCR beta libraries relied on iRepertoire HTBI primers together with Arm-PCR of CDR3 regions. As handled by the study authors: Among the samples, around 60 TRBV and 14 to 15 TRBJ segments were identified. TCRdb ran MiXCR on the multiplex PCR reads and lists one entry per CDR3 protein. The V and J calls shown here were made by TCRdb, not taken from the authors' results. The table includes about 450,000 distinct CDR3 sequences, approximately 14% detected once. Time point here: newly diagnosed GD, antithyroid drugs for less than 3 months. The TCR library was made from RNA that had been extracted from PBMCs in TRIzol. Diagnosing Graves' disease relied on the American Thyroid Association guidelines. In addition, the sample was reused for a study of T cells in Graves' hyperthyroidism and ophthalmopathy. That work states: Thyroid ultrasound and orbital computed tomography, with clinical symptoms and serum thyroxine and TRAb, informed diagnoses.

The chain couples TRBV9 to TRBJ1-1; weak D call: TRBD1 (6 bases). The TCR originated in a woman aged 45-65 years with Graves disease. Sequencing was performed on peripheral blood mononuclear cells (PBMCs), taken at new diagnosis, from a patient treated with antithyroid drugs. Here the CDR3 reads CASSEGVNTEAFF. The CDR3 nucleotides read TGTGCCAGCAGCGAGGGGGTGAACACTGAAGCTTTCTTT.